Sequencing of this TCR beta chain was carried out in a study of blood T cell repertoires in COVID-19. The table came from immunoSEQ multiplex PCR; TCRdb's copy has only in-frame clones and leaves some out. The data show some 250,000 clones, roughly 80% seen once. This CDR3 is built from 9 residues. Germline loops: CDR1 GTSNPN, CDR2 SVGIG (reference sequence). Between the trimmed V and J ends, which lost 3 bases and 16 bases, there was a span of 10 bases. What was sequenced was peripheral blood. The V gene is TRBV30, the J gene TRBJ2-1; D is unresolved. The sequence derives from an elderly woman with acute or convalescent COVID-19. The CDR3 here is CAWSFSPFF. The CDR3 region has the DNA TGTGCCTGGAGCTTCTCCCCCTTCTTC.